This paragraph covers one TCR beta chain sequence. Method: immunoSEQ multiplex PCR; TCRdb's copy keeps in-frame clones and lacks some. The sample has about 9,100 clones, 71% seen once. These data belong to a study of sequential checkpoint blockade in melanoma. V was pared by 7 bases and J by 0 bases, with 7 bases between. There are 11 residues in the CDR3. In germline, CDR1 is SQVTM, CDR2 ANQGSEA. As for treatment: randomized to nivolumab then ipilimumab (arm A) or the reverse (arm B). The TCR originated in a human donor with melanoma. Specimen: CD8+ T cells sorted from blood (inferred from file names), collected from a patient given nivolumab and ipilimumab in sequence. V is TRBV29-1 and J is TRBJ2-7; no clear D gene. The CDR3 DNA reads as TGCAGCGGAGGAAACTCCTACGAGCAGTACTTC. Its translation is CSGGNSYEQYF.